This is a list of T cell receptor beta chains from one sample in a study of blood T cells in healthy people across ages. TCRdb called the 5' RACE reads again in MiXCR, with one record for every CDR3 protein. The profile shows 1.5 million to 2 million distinct CDR3 sequences, about 32% of them singletons. The sample consisted of blood. All receptors come from a woman in her twenties or thirties in good health. Both conserved end residues are part of each CDR3. The order of the fields is CDR3 DNA, CDR3 protein, clone size, V gene, D gene, J gene. A D gene is named only where the DNA matches it firmly. Not every row has a clone size; where given, it reads once, few, many or a size class.

DNA: TGCAGTGCTAGGGGGAGCTCGATATACAATGAGCAGTGCTTC
CDR3: CSARGSSIYNEQCF
size: NA
V: TRBV20-1
D: NA
J: TRBJ2-1

DNA: TGTGCCAGCAGTTACTCGAAGGCAGAGCAGTACTTC
CDR3: CASSYSKAEQYF
size: many
V: TRBV6-6
D: NA
J: TRBJ2-7

DNA: TGTGCCAGCAGCTTAGCGACAGGTGAGCAGTTCTTC
CDR3: CASSLATGEQFF
size: few
V: TRBV7-9
D: NA
J: TRBJ2-1

DNA: TGTGCCAGCTCGGGCATTGCCTACGAGCAGTACTTC
CDR3: CASSGIAYEQYF
size: NA
V: TRBV12-3/TRBV12-4
D: NA
J: TRBJ2-7

DNA: TGTGCCAGCAGCAAAGGCCCCCACGCGCAGGGTGGCTACGAGCAGTACTTC
CDR3: CASSKGPHAQGGYEQYF
size: NA
V: TRBV21-1
D: NA
J: TRBJ2-7

DNA: TGTGCCAGCAGCTCACGCGTCCTCAGGAATGAGCAGTTCTTC
CDR3: CASSSRVLRNEQFF
size: few
V: TRBV11-2
D: NA
J: TRBJ2-1

DNA: TGCAGTGCTAGCCTGGGGCGGAGGAACACAGATACGCAGTATTTT
CDR3: CSASLGRRNTDTQYF
size: NA
V: TRBV20-1
D: NA
J: TRBJ2-3

DNA: TGTGCCAGCAGCTTAAGGAGACTGGCCGTTCTAGGGGAAGAAGAGACCCAGTACTTC
CDR3: CASSLRRLAVLGEEETQYF
size: NA
V: TRBV7-3
D: NA
J: TRBJ2-5

DNA: TGTGCCAGCAGCTTAGATTTGGGGACCCAAGAGACCCAGTACTTC
CDR3: CASSLDLGTQETQYF
size: NA
V: TRBV11-2
D: NA
J: TRBJ2-5

DNA: TGCAGTGCTAGATTTCTAGCGGGAGGCCTATACAATGAGCAGTTCTTC
CDR3: CSARFLAGGLYNEQFF
size: NA
V: TRBV20-1
D: TRBD2
J: TRBJ2-1

DNA: TGCGCCAGCAGCAGGGGTGTGGGAACGGGAGTGCGTGAGCAGTTCTTC
CDR3: CASSRGVGTGVREQFF
size: NA
V: TRBV5-1
D: NA
J: TRBJ2-1

DNA: TGTGCCAGCAGCGTGGACAGCAGAGACACTGGAGCTTTCTTT
CDR3: CASSVDSRDTGAFF
size: NA
V: TRBV27
D: NA
J: TRBJ1-1

DNA: TGCAGCGTTGTTGGCCCGGGACTACTTTCGTGGAGCACAGATACGCAGTATTTT
CDR3: CSVVGPGLLSWSTDTQYF
size: few
V: TRBV29-1
D: TRBD2
J: TRBJ2-3

DNA: TGTGCCAGCGGCCCCATCGGGCCGAAGCAGTACTTC
CDR3: CASGPIGPKQYF
size: NA
V: TRBV28
D: NA
J: TRBJ2-7

DNA: TGTGCCACCAGCAGAGATGGCGGGGGGGCCCTGGATACGCAGTATTTT
CDR3: CATSRDGGGALDTQYF
size: few
V: TRBV15
D: TRBD2
J: TRBJ2-3

DNA: TGTGCCAGCAGGGGTGGTAGGAATGAGCAGTTCTTC
CDR3: CASRGGRNEQFF
size: NA
V: TRBV25-1
D: NA
J: TRBJ2-1

DNA: TGCGCCAGTAGCCGGGTGGGCCGGATCTATGGCTACACCTTC
CDR3: CASSRVGRIYGYTF
size: NA
V: TRBV4-1
D: NA
J: TRBJ1-2

DNA: TGTGCCAGCAGCTTAGCTTATGGGGCCTACGGGGAGCTGTTTTTT
CDR3: CASSLAYGAYGELFF
size: NA
V: TRBV7-2
D: NA
J: TRBJ2-2

DNA: TGTTCCGTGGAGGGGGGGCTCTACAATGAGCAGTTCTTC
CDR3: CSVEGGLYNEQFF
size: NA
V: TRBV6-5
D: NA
J: TRBJ2-1

DNA: TGTGCCTGGAGTGTACGAGGACAGAAGAACACTGAAGCTTTCTTT
CDR3: CAWSVRGQKNTEAFF
size: NA
V: TRBV30
D: NA
J: TRBJ1-1

DNA: TGTGCCAGCAGTTACTCGACAGGGGTCTTCACCGGGGAGCTGTTTTTT
CDR3: CASSYSTGVFTGELFF
size: once
V: TRBV6-5
D: TRBD1
J: TRBJ2-2

DNA: TGCAGCGTTGGTACGGGCCTCTCCTACAATGAGCAGTTCTTC
CDR3: CSVGTGLSYNEQFF
size: many
V: TRBV29-1
D: NA
J: TRBJ2-1

DNA: TGTGCCAGCAGCCGGACAGGGGGATCCTCAGAGACCCAGTACTTC
CDR3: CASSRTGGSSETQYF
size: NA
V: TRBV7-9
D: TRBD1
J: TRBJ2-5

DNA: TGTGCCAGCAGCTTAGGCGGACTAGCGGCGACCAATGAGCAGTTCTTC
CDR3: CASSLGGLAATNEQFF
size: few
V: TRBV7-2
D: TRBD2
J: TRBJ2-1

DNA: TGTGCCAGCAGCGCCAGGGTTCCGGGAGAGCAGTTCTTC
CDR3: CASSARVPGEQFF
size: NA
V: TRBV3-1
D: NA
J: TRBJ2-1

DNA: TGTGCCAGTGTTCGATTGGGGGTCCATGGCTACACCTTC
CDR3: CASVRLGVHGYTF
size: NA
V: TRBV6-1
D: NA
J: TRBJ1-2

DNA: TGTGCCAGCACCACACTGGGGGGGATCAATGAGCAGTTCTTC
CDR3: CASTTLGGINEQFF
size: NA
V: TRBV28
D: TRBD2
J: TRBJ2-1

DNA: TGTGCCAGCAGCGCATCCGGGACTAGCGGGGGCAAATACAATGAGCAGTTCTTC
CDR3: CASSASGTSGGKYNEQFF
size: NA
V: TRBV7-2
D: TRBD2
J: TRBJ2-1

DNA: TGCAGTGCTAGAAATGTCGGGACAGGGGACTATGGCTACACCTTC
CDR3: CSARNVGTGDYGYTF
size: many
V: TRBV20-1
D: TRBD1
J: TRBJ1-2

DNA: TGTGCCAGCAGCTTAATTGCCCGGGACGAAGCTTTCTTT
CDR3: CASSLIARDEAFF
size: NA
V: TRBV7-3
D: NA
J: TRBJ1-1

DNA: TGTGCCAGCAGGAGCCCGGGACTAGCGGGGGTGAGCACAGATACGCAGTATTTT
CDR3: CASRSPGLAGVSTDTQYF
size: few
V: TRBV2
D: TRBD2
J: TRBJ2-3

DNA: TGTGCCTCCATCTCCGGAGGTACGCAGTATTTT
CDR3: CASISGGTQYF
size: few
V: TRBV11-2
D: NA
J: TRBJ2-3

DNA: TGTGCCAGCACCGTCCTGGGACAGGACTACGAGCAGTACTTC
CDR3: CASTVLGQDYEQYF
size: NA
V: TRBV6-2/TRBV6-3
D: TRBD1
J: TRBJ2-7

DNA: TGTGCCAGCGGCTCTTACAGAGACACTGAAGCTTTCTTT
CDR3: CASGSYRDTEAFF
size: NA
V: TRBV7-9
D: NA
J: TRBJ1-1

DNA: TGTGCCAGCAGATCCTTTTGGGGGACTAGCGTTCAGGGCCACGAGCAGTACTTC
CDR3: CASRSFWGTSVQGHEQYF
size: few
V: TRBV28
D: TRBD2
J: TRBJ2-7

DNA: TGTGCCAGCAGTCTCAGACGAAACCTTAATTACAATGAGCAGTTCTTC
CDR3: CASSLRRNLNYNEQFF
size: NA
V: TRBV27
D: NA
J: TRBJ2-1

DNA: TGTGCCAGCAGTTTAACCGGGACAGGGTCAAGAGAGACCCAGTACTTC
CDR3: CASSLTGTGSRETQYF
size: many
V: TRBV7-2
D: TRBD1
J: TRBJ2-5

DNA: TGTGCCAGCAGCCCAGATATGGGGAGCACTGAAGCTTTCTTT
CDR3: CASSPDMGSTEAFF
size: NA
V: TRBV7-9
D: NA
J: TRBJ1-1

DNA: TGTGCCAGTAGAATCCAAGCGGGAGTCCCCTACAATGAGCAGTTCTTC
CDR3: CASRIQAGVPYNEQFF
size: NA
V: TRBV13
D: TRBD2
J: TRBJ2-1

DNA: TGCAGTGCTGCGGACCGGGACAGCTCCTACGAGCAGTACTTC
CDR3: CSAADRDSSYEQYF
size: NA
V: TRBV20-1
D: TRBD1
J: TRBJ2-7

DNA: TGTGCCAGCTCAACGGACAGGCAGGGCGAGCAGTACTTC
CDR3: CASSTDRQGEQYF
size: NA
V: TRBV18
D: TRBD1
J: TRBJ2-7

DNA: TGCAGTGCTGGGGACGGTAGCACCCAGTACTTC
CDR3: CSAGDGSTQYF
size: NA
V: TRBV20-1
D: NA
J: TRBJ2-5

DNA: TGTGCCAGCAGTCCAACAGGGGGGCCTGAAGCTTTCTTT
CDR3: CASSPTGGPEAFF
size: NA
V: TRBV6-5
D: TRBD1
J: TRBJ1-1

DNA: TGTGCCAACGCCGGCAATGAGCAGTTCTTC
CDR3: CANAGNEQFF
size: NA
V: TRBV27
D: NA
J: TRBJ2-1

DNA: TGTGCCAGCAACAAGATCGTGGGGATCTACGAGCAGTACTTC
CDR3: CASNKIVGIYEQYF
size: many
V: TRBV6-1
D: NA
J: TRBJ2-7

DNA: TGTGCCATCAGGACAGGGGGTTACAATGAGCAGTTCTTC
CDR3: CAIRTGGYNEQFF
size: NA
V: TRBV10-3
D: TRBD1
J: TRBJ2-1

DNA: TGTGCCAGCAGTTTACAGGAACGTCTTCTTAAGTCGGGGGACAGCAATCAGCCCCAGCATTTT
CDR3: CASSLQERLLKSGDSNQPQHF
size: many
V: TRBV27
D: NA
J: TRBJ1-5

DNA: TGTGCCAGCGGCCAGCCGGGCCAATGGAGCGAGCAGTACTTC
CDR3: CASGQPGQWSEQYF
size: NA
V: TRBV14
D: NA
J: TRBJ2-7

DNA: TGTGCCAGCAGCGTACTGGGGCAGGCACCCCTCCACTTT
CDR3: CASSVLGQAPLHF
size: few
V: TRBV9
D: NA
J: TRBJ1-6

DNA: TGTGCCAGCACTCCCTCTGGACCTTATGGCTGCACCTTC
CDR3: CASTPSGPYGCTF
size: once
V: TRBV12-3/TRBV12-4
D: NA
J: TRBJ1-2

DNA: TGCGCCAGCAGCCAAGTAAGGGGGGCCTACGAGCAGTACTTC
CDR3: CASSQVRGAYEQYF
size: NA
V: TRBV4-1
D: NA
J: TRBJ2-7

DNA: TGCAGCGTTGGGGGGACGGTGGGGGTTTCCACAGATATGCAGTATTTT
CDR3: CSVGGTVGVSTDMQYF
size: NA
V: TRBV29-1
D: NA
J: TRBJ2-3

DNA: TGTGCCAGCACCGTGGGCCTTCAGGGGCTTACGCAGTATTTT
CDR3: CASTVGLQGLTQYF
size: NA
V: TRBV7-8
D: NA
J: TRBJ2-3

DNA: TGCAGTGCTAGAGAGGGGACTAGACCTCAAGAGACCCAGTACTTC
CDR3: CSAREGTRPQETQYF
size: few
V: TRBV20-1
D: TRBD2
J: TRBJ2-5

DNA: TGTGCCAGCTCAGCGGGCCAAGGACTAGCGGGCCCCCAAGAGACCCAGTACTTC
CDR3: CASSAGQGLAGPQETQYF
size: NA
V: TRBV18
D: TRBD2
J: TRBJ2-5

DNA: TGTGCCAGCAGTTCGACAGGGTCCGATGGCTACACCTTC
CDR3: CASSSTGSDGYTF
size: NA
V: TRBV12-3/TRBV12-4
D: TRBD1
J: TRBJ1-2

DNA: TGCGCCAGCAGCCAAGACCGACCAGTCTCCCTTCGCTCTGGGGCCAACGTCCTGACTTTC
CDR3: CASSQDRPVSLRSGANVLTF
size: many
V: TRBV4-1
D: NA
J: TRBJ2-6